This T cell receptor beta chain was captured in a study of T cells after somatic rescue of genetic block. Libraries were prepared by immunoSEQ multiplex PCR; TCRdb keeps only in-frame clonotypes and omits some of them. The sample has roughly 110,000 clones, about 90% seen once. Trimming pared 4 bases from V and 2 bases from J, leaving 7 bases between. There are 12 residues in the CDR3. CDR1 is SGHRS and CDR2 is YFSETQ in the germline V gene. Sequencing input: peripheral blood mononuclear cells (PBMCs). The chain is built from TRBV5-1 and TRBJ2-7; D could derive from TRBD1 or TRBD2 (5 bases each). The origin of this receptor is a woman aged 18-29 years. The CDR3 bases are TGCGCCAGCAGCATGGGACCCTACGAGCAGTACTTC. Translating gives CASSMGPYEQYF.